The clone carrying this TCR beta chain was detected only a few times. Its target is unknown. This sample was taken from a study of cytomegalovirus exposure and HLA in healthy donors. Study-wide results and limits: It was taken for granted in presence/absence analyses that sequencing depth across donors was roughly uniform. Equally common other TCR beta chains were less clonally expanded than HLA-associated ones, a later analysis found. Analysis performed later found more than 15,000 TCR beta sequences associated with HLA alleles at 0.05 false discovery rate.

Germline-derived CDR1 and CDR2 are SGHRS and YFSETQ. The V segment lost 3 bases and the J segment 6 bases; nucleotides outside the gene matches: 8. CDR3 length: 14 amino acids. The PCR was carried out with 60 Vbeta primers and 13 Jbeta primers. Sequenced by immunoSEQ multiplex PCR; TCRdb stores in-frame clones only, minus some. Found here are 130,000 or so clones, roughly 70% of them singletons; the top ten hold approximately 6.3%. The genes are TRBV5-1 and TRBJ1-1, with 7 bases aligning to TRBD1. Sequenced input: PBMCs. The clonotype comes from a man in his forties or fifties in good health and CMV-seropositive. DNA for the CDR3: TGCGCCAGCAGCTCCGAACAGGGGAGGTCTGAAGCTTTCTTT. It translates to CASSSEQGRSEAFF.